A single sample gave rise to the 20 T cell receptor beta chains below, sequenced in a study of blood T cell repertoires in COVID-19. Repertoires were generated with immunoSEQ multiplex PCR, while TCRdb's copy carries only in-frame clones and drops some. The data hold under 95,000 clones, with roughly nine tenths observed a single time. The sequenced sample was peripheral blood. The receptor source for this set is a man aged 55 to 70 with acute or convalescent COVID-19.

The chain uses TRBV4-2 and TRBJ1-1; perhaps TRBD1 as D (5 bases). Trimming left V 6 bases short and J 7 bases short, with 15 bases between. Germline V gene lookup returns CDR1 LGHNA and CDR2 YNFKEQ. This CDR3 has 13 residues. The CDR3 reads CASSHGGTNEAFF. The CDR3, as DNA: TGTGCCAGCAGTCACGGGGGAACAAATGAAGCTTTCTTT.

The gene calls are TRBV9 and TRBJ1-1; 7 nucleotides match TRBD1. The CDR3 runs 17 residues. CDR1 SGDLS and CDR2 YYNGEE come from the germline V gene. J gave up 0 bases and V 0 bases, and 8 bases lay outside the gene matches. The CDR3 protein is CASSVDLARGMNTEAFF. The CDR3 DNA reads TGTGCCAGCAGCGTAGACCTCGCCAGGGGGATGAACACTGAAGCTTTCTTT.

The CDR3 here is CASSLGTPPDFF. CDR3 in DNA: TGTGCCAGCAGTTTGGGGACTCCCCCGGACTTCTTC. The V and J genes are TRBV12-3 or TRBV12-4 and TRBJ2-1; TRBD2 might be the D (6 bases). The germline V and J ends were trimmed by 3 bases and 16 bases, with 16 bases remaining between them. This CDR3 region has 12 residues.

This clone occurred a few times. The chain couples TRBV12-3 or TRBV12-4 to TRBJ1-6; D gene uncertain. V was trimmed by 1 base and J by 11 bases, leaving 9 bases between them. The CDR3 runs to 13 residues. CDR3 nucleotides: TGTGCCAGCAGTTTAGGTTTCGCTACACCCCTCCACTTT. Residues: CASSLGFATPLHF.

The rearrangement links TRBV19 to TRBJ2-1, with 8 bases matching TRBD2. Germline trimming cut 6 bases from V and 0 bases from J; bases unmatched to any gene: 1. Germline values: CDR1 LNHDA, CDR2 SQIVND (reference sequence). The CDR3 sequence is 14 residues long. The CDR3 reads CASSGGDSYNEQFF. The DNA for the CDR3 is TGTGCCAGTAGCGGGGGGGACTCCTACAATGAGCAGTTCTTC.

The genes are TRBV11-3 and TRBJ2-1, with D maybe TRBD1 (5 bases). The CDR3 extends over 17 amino acids. V was cut by 6 bases and J by 0 bases, with 18 bases left in between. The germline V gene has CDR1 SGHNT and CDR2 YENEEA. DNA of the CDR3: TGTGCCAGCAGAACCCCTCCCGGACATAGCTCCTACAATGAGCAGTTCTTC. It specifies CASRTPPGHSSYNEQFF.

The chain recombines TRBV19 with TRBJ1-1, with 8 bases aligning to TRBD1. J was trimmed by 1 base and V by 2 bases; bases with no gene match: 0. CDR3 length: 14 amino acids. The germline CDR1 and CDR2 sequences are LNHDA and SQIVND (reference sequence). This CDR3 reads CASSIQGANTEAFF. CDR3 DNA: TGTGCCAGTAGTATACAGGGGGCGAACACTGAAGCTTTCTTT.

V gene TRBV9 combines with J gene TRBJ1-1; D ambiguous. This CDR3 spans 13 amino acids. In germline, CDR1 is SGDLS, CDR2 YYNGEE. Trimming stripped 2 bases from V and 1 base from J, with 6 bases between. The CDR3 region has the DNA TGTGCCAGCAGCGTCCTTAAGAACACTGAAGCTTTCTTT. Encoded protein: CASSVLKNTEAFF.

The chain has TRBV20-1 and TRBJ2-2; 7 positions match TRBD1. The ends lost 3 bases at V and 1 base at J; junction bases unmatched: 5. Looked up from germline, CDR1 is DFQATT and CDR2 is SNEGSKA (reference sequence). The CDR3 has 15 residues. The CDR3 region has the DNA TGCAGTGCTAGTTCCAGGGGGAAGAACACCGGGGAGCTGTTTTTT. Its translation is CSASSRGKNTGELFF.

A single count supports this clone. This rearrangement joins TRBV9 to TRBJ2-1, with 9 bases aligning to TRBD1. The CDR3 runs to 17 residues. CDR1 and CDR2 from the germline V gene are SGDLS and YYNGEE. Losses at the gene ends were 1 base for V and 4 bases for J; bases not matched to a gene: 9. The CDR3 DNA is TGTGCCAGCAGCGTATTCGCCGGGACAGGGACTTACAATGAGCAGTTCTTC. Its protein product is CASSVFAGTGTYNEQFF.

The CDR3 DNA reads TGTGCCAGCAGTTCAACGGGATTTAGCAATCAGCCCCAGCATTTT. Amino acids: CASSSTGFSNQPQHF. The rearrangement links TRBV6-5 to TRBJ1-5; D is ambiguous. Germline V CDR1 and CDR2: MNHEY, SVGAGI. This CDR3 has 15 residues. Trimming stripped 4 bases from V and 0 bases from J, with 10 bases between.

The rearrangement links TRBV6-7 to TRBJ1-6, with a weak D call TRBD1 (5 bases). TRBV6-7 carries the ORF label, with uncertain function. This CDR3 has 14 amino acids. Trimming took 0 bases from V and 6 from J, leaving 6 bases between them. CDR3 region: CASSYSGGNSPLHF. DNA of the CDR3: TGTGCCAGCAGTTACTCCGGGGGTAATTCACCCCTCCACTTT.

The rearrangement links TRBV15 to TRBJ2-3; D remains unclear. This CDR3 spans 13 amino acids. Between the trimmed V and J ends, which lost 4 bases and 6 bases, there was a span of 11 bases. Germline loops: CDR1 LNHNV, CDR2 YYDKDF (reference sequence). The CDR3, as DNA: TGTGCCACCAGCACCTTATCCCCGGATACGCAGTATTTT. Residues: CATSTLSPDTQYF.

This rearrangement joins TRBV30 to TRBJ2-4; D may be TRBD2 (5 bases). The CDR3 contains 17 residues. The germline V gene encodes CDR1 GTSNPN and CDR2 SVGIG (reference sequence). V lost 3 bases to trimming and J lost 0 bases, with 18 bases between them. The DNA of the CDR3 is TGTGCCTGGAGGCTGGTTGGGAGCCCTGGAGCCAAAAACATTCAGTACTTC. It yields the protein CAWRLVGSPGAKNIQYF.

The chain has TRBV4-1 and TRBJ1-6; no clear D. Germline V lookup: CDR1 MGHRA, CDR2 YSYEKL. Trimming pared 0 bases from V and 9 bases from J, leaving 6 bases between. The CDR3 is made up of 13 amino acids. CDR3 bases: TGCGCCAGCAGCCAAGATTTCGTTTCACCCCTCCACTTT. Protein product: CASSQDFVSPLHF.

V gene TRBV6-2 or TRBV6-3 combines with J gene TRBJ2-2, with 8 nucleotides matching TRBD1. From germline, CDR1 is MNHEY and CDR2 SVGEGT. The CDR3 has 18 residues. V shed 0 bases and J 5 bases; nucleotides not matched to a gene: 11. CDR3 sequence (DNA): TGTGCCAGCAGTTACTCTGAACGGACAGGGTCGAGGACCGGGGAGCTGTTTTTT. Amino acids: CASSYSERTGSRTGELFF.

The chain is built from TRBV14 and TRBJ2-2; a possible D gene is TRBD2 (6 bases). Germline CDR1 and CDR2: SGHDN and FVKESK. CDR3 length: 13 residues. Deletions cut 5 bases from V and 5 bases from J, with 9 bases between. The CDR3 bases are TGTGCCAGCAGCTACCTAGCGACCGGGGAGCTGTTTTTT. The encoded protein is CASSYLATGELFF.

The chain has TRBV11-2 and TRBJ2-1; D might be TRBD2 (6 bases). The germline V gene encodes CDR1 SGHAT and CDR2 FQNNGV. Trimming took off 2 bases at V and 9 bases at J, with 14 bases between the two ends. This CDR3 region has 14 residues. The CDR3 spells CASSLSLTGVEQFF. Here the CDR3 DNA reads TGTGCCAGCAGCTTATCCCTGACGGGAGTTGAGCAGTTCTTC.

This chain's CDR3 is CASSLFGQGNQPQHF. Written as DNA, the CDR3 is TGTGCCAGCAGTTTGTTTGGACAGGGAAATCAGCCCCAGCATTTT. The J gene is TRBJ1-5, the V gene TRBV27, with 8 bases fitting TRBD1. The germline CDR1 and CDR2 sequences are MNHEY and SMNVEV (reference sequence). The CDR3 extends over 15 amino acids. V was clipped by 3 bases and J by 4 bases; unmatched bases: 5.

The CDR3 loop is CASSLAGDPDTQYF. The CDR3 coding sequence is TGTGCCAGCAGCCTCGCGGGGGACCCGGATACGCAGTATTTT. This chain links TRBV4-2 with TRBJ2-3, with 7 nucleotides matching TRBD2. Germline trimming cut 4 bases from V and 6 bases from J; bases unmatched to any gene: 7. The germline V gene has CDR1 LGHNA and CDR2 YNFKEQ. The CDR3 has 14 residues.